What follows is one T cell receptor beta chain and its context. Its antigen remains unknown. The germline gives CDR1 SGHRS, CDR2 YFSETQ. This CDR3 comprises 13 residues. V was shortened by 4 bases and J by 3 bases, with 7 bases between the two germline ends. The source of the sample is a study of graft-versus-host responses after intestinal transplantation. Study summary: Multivisceral, liver-intestinal, or isolated intestinal transplants were given to recipients.

Repertoires were generated with immunoSEQ multiplex PCR, while TCRdb's copy carries only in-frame clones and drops some. The profile shows tens of thousands of clones, approximately 80% of them singletons. Study observations and caveats: Recipient marrow contained GvH clones, some of which appeared first in ileum or blood. Peak circulating GvH clone levels were associated with early post-transplant HvG declines.

This TCR was sampled from a human donor who was the organ donor for an intestinal transplant. The source material was unstimulated CD4+ T cells sorted from spleen or lymph node cells, sampled before transplant. J is TRBJ2-2 and V is TRBV5-1; no clear D gene. The DNA for the CDR3 is TGCGCCAGCAGCGATCGGGACACCGGGGAGCTGTTTTTT. Translation: CASSDRDTGELFF.